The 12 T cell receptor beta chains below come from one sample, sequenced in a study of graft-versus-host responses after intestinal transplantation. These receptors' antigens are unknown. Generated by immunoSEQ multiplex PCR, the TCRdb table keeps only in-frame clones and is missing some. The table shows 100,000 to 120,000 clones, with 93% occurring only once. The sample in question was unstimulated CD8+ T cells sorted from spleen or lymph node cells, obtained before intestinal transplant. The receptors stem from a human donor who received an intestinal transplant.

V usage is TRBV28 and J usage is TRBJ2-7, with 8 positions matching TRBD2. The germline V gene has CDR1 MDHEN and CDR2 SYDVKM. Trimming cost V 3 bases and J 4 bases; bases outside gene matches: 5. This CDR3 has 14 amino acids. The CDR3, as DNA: TGTGCCAGCAGTTTCAGCGGGAGCGCTTACGAGCAGTACTTC. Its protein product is CASSFSGSAYEQYF.

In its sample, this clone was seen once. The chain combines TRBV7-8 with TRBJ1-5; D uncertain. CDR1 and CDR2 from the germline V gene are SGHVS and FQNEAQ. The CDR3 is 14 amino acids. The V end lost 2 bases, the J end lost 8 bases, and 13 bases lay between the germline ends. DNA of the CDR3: TGTGCCAGCAGCTTATCGAGGGCTTCTGAGCCCCAGCATTTT. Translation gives CASSLSRASEPQHF.

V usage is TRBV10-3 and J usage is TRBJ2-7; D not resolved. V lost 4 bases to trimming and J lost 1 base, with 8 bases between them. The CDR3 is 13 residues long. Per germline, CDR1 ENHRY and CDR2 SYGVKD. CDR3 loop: CAISANGSYEQYF. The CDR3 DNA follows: TGTGCCATCAGTGCGAACGGTTCCTACGAGCAGTACTTC.

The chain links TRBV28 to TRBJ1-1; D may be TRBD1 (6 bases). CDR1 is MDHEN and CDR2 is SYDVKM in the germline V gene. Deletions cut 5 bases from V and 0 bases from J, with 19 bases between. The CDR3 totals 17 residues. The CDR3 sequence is CASSPLKGGGLNTEAFF. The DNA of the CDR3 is TGTGCCAGCAGTCCCCTAAAGGGGGGAGGGTTGAACACTGAAGCTTTCTTT.

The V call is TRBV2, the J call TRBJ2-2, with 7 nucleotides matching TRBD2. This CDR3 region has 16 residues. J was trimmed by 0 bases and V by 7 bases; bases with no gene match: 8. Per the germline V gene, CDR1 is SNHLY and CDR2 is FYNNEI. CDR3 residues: CASIDRDYPNTGELFF. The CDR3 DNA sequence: TGTGCCAGCATCGACCGGGACTACCCGAACACCGGGGAGCTGTTTTTT.

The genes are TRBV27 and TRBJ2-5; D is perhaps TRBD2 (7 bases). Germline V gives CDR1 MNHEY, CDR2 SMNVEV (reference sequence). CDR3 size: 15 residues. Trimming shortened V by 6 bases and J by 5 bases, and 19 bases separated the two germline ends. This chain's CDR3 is CASRVVSGGDETQYF. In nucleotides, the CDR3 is TGTGCCAGCAGGGTCGTGTCGGGGGGCGATGAGACCCAGTACTTC.

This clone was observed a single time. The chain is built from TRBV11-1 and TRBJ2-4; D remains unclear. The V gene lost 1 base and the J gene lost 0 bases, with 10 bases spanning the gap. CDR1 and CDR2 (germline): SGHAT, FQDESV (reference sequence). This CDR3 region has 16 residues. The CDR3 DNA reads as TGTGCCAGCAGCTTAGACGTGGAATTAGCCAAAAACATTCAGTACTTC. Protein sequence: CASSLDVELAKNIQYF.

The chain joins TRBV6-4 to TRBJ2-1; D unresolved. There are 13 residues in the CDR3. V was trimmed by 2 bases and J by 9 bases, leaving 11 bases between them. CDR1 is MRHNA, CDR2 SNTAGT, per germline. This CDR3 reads CASSDGLGGEQFF. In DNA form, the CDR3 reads TGTGCCAGCAGTGACGGGCTCGGTGGTGAGCAGTTCTTC.

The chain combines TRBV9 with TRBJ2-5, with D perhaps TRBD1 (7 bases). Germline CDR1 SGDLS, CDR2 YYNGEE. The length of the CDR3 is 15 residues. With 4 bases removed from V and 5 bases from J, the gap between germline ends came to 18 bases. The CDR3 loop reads CASSPGGTVRETQYF. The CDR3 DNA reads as TGTGCCAGCAGCCCGGGCGGGACAGTTAGGGAGACCCAGTACTTC.

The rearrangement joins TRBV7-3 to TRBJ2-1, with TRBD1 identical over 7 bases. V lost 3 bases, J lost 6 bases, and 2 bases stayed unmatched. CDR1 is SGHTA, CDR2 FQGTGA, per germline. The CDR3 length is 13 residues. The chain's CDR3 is CASSFQGVNEQFF. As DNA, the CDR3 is TGTGCCAGCAGCTTCCAGGGGGTCAATGAGCAGTTCTTC.

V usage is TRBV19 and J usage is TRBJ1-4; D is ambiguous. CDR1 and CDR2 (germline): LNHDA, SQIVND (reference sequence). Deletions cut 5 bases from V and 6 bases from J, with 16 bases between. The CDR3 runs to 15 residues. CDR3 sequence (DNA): TGTGCCAGTAGTTCCCAGGACCACCGAGATGAAAAACTGTTTTTT. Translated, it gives CASSSQDHRDEKLFF.

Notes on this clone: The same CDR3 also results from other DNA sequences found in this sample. CDR3 protein: CASSEGGTGGYEQYF. The CDR3 region has the DNA TGTGCCAGCAGTGAAGGCGGGACTGGGGGCTACGAGCAGTACTTC. The rearrangement joins TRBV6-1 to TRBJ2-7; tentatively, D is TRBD2 (6 bases). The germline V and J ends were trimmed by 1 base and 3 bases, with 13 bases remaining between them. This CDR3 has 15 residues. Germline loops: CDR1 MNHNS, CDR2 SASEGT.